The 8 T cell receptor beta chains listed next were all sequenced from one sample in a study of chemoradiotherapy in HPV16-positive cancers. Sequencing used immunoSEQ multiplex PCR; TCRdb keeps in-frame clones, though not all of them. The sample lists about 2,900 clones; roughly 78% were seen once. The sequencing here drew on tumor tissue, taken from a patient who underwent chemoradiotherapy. These receptors were taken from a human donor with HPV-associated anogenital cancer.

This clone occurred a few times. The rearrangement joins TRBV10-1 to TRBJ1-2; 8 bases match TRBD1. The CDR3 has 16 amino acids. V was clipped by 2 bases and J by 4 bases; unmatched bases: 9. Germline V lookup: CDR1 WNHNN, CDR2 SYGVQD (reference sequence). The CDR3, as DNA: TGCGCCAGCAGTGAGAGGGCAGGGGGACAGGCCTATGGCTACACCTTC. It is translated as CASSERAGGQAYGYTF.

Remarks on this clone: This may be a read error: a much more frequent sequence differs by one nucleotide. The sample carries other DNA sequences with the same CDR3. The gene calls are TRBV2 and TRBJ2-5; D remains unclear. CDR3 length: 11 amino acids. Looked up from germline, CDR1 is SNHLY and CDR2 is FYNNEI. Deletions cut 5 bases from V and 4 bases from J, with 5 bases between. Here the CDR3 reads CASSYRETQYF. Written as DNA, the CDR3 is TGTGCCAGCAGTTACAGAGAGACCCAGTACTTC.

This clone was counted only a few times. This chain connects TRBV2 to TRBJ2-3, with TRBD1 as a possible D gene (6 bases). V was cut by 5 bases and J by 9 bases, with 9 bases left in between. CDR3 length: 11 amino acids. Germline-derived CDR1 and CDR2 are SNHLY and FYNNEI. The CDR3 here is CASSYRETQYF. The CDR3 coding sequence is TGTGCCAGCAGTTACAGGGAGACGCAGTATTTT.

The CDR3 coding sequence is TGTGCCTGGAGTTCGCACACCACCTCCTGGGCGGGCTCTAGCACAGATACGCAGTATTTT. It is translated as CAWSSHTTSWAGSSTDTQYF. The chain joins TRBV30 to TRBJ2-3; perhaps TRBD2 as D (5 bases). The CDR3 covers 20 residues. In germline, CDR1 is GTSNPN, CDR2 SVGIG (reference sequence). Trimming took off 2 bases at V and 0 bases at J, with 27 bases between the two ends.

Only one count was recorded for this clone. In nucleotides, the CDR3 is TGTGCCAGCAGACAAGGTTTCGGGACGGGTGACTATGGCTACACCTTC. Encoded protein: CASRQGFGTGDYGYTF. The chain carries TRBV27 and TRBJ1-2, with D perhaps TRBD1 (5 bases). The V gene lost 6 bases and the J gene lost 3 bases, with 20 bases spanning the gap. The CDR3 loop spans 16 amino acids. Germline V gene data show CDR1 as MNHEY and CDR2 as SMNVEV (reference sequence).

This clone turned up a few times. The chain uses TRBV27 and TRBJ1-6, with D maybe TRBD1 (5 bases). Germline assignment: CDR1 MNHEY and CDR2 SMNVEV (reference sequence). V lost 5 bases to trimming and J lost 5 bases, with 16 bases between them. The CDR3 sequence is 16 residues long. The CDR3 DNA is TGTGCCAGCAGTCCATACTCTGGGACCGATAATTCACCCCTCCACTTT. This sequence encodes CASSPYSGTDNSPLHF.

The V call is TRBV9, the J call TRBJ1-2, with D uncertain. The V gene's germline CDR1 is SGDLS and CDR2 YYNGEE. The CDR3 consists of 15 residues. The ends were cut back, 4 bases at V and 4 bases at J, with 17 bases in the middle. The CDR3 DNA reads as TGTGCCAGCAGCCATACCGGGTTGCCCCTCTATGGCTACACCTTC. Translating it yields CASSHTGLPLYGYTF. Complete variable domain (other parts from reference TRBV9 and TRBJ1-2): DSGVTQTPKHLITATGQRVTLRCSPRSGDLSVYWYQQSLDQGLQFLIQYYNGEERAKGNILERFSAQQFPDLHSELNLSSLELGDSALYFCASSHTGLPLYGYTFGSGTRLTVV.

V usage is TRBV2 and J usage is TRBJ1-1; D remains ambiguous. In germline, CDR1 is SNHLY, CDR2 FYNNEI. The CDR3 length is 12 residues. Trimming removed 7 bases from V and 2 bases from J, with 8 bases in between. CDR3 bases: TGTGCCAGCACTTATGGTAACACTGAAGCTTTCTTT. It is translated as CASTYGNTEAFF.